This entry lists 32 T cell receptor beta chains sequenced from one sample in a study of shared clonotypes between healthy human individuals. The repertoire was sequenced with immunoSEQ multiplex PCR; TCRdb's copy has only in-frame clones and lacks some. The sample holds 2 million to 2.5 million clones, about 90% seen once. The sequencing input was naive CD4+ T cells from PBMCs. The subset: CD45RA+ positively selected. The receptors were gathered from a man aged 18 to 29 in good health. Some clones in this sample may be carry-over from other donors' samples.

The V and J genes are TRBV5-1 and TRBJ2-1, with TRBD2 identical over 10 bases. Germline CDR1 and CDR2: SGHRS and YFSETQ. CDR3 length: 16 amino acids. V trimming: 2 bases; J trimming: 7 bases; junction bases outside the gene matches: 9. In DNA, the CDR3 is TGCGCCAGCAGCTTATACAGCGGGAGGGGCTGGAATGAGCAGTTCTTC. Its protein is CASSLYSGRGWNEQFF.

The CDR3 DNA reads TGCGCCAGCAGCCCTTGGGGGAGCTCCTACAATGAGCAGTTCTTC. It specifies CASSPWGSSYNEQFF. The chain employs TRBV10-2 and TRBJ2-1; D is tentatively TRBD1 or TRBD2 (5 bases each). The CDR3 extends over 15 amino acids. V lost 6 bases, J lost 0 bases, and 12 bases lay in between. Germline V CDR1 and CDR2: WSHSY, SAAADI.

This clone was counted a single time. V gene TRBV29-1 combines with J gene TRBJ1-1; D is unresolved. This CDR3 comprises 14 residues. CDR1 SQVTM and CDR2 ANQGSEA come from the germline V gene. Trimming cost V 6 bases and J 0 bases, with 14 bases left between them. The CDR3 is CSVREGSMNTEAFF. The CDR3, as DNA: TGCAGCGTAAGAGAAGGGAGCATGAACACTGAAGCTTTCTTT.

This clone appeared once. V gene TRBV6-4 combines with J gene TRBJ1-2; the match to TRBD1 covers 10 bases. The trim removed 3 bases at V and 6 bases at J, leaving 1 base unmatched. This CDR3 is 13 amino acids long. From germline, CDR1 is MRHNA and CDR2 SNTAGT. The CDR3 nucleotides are TGTGCCAGCAGTGAGACAGGGGGCGATGGCTACACCTTC. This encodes CASSETGGDGYTF.

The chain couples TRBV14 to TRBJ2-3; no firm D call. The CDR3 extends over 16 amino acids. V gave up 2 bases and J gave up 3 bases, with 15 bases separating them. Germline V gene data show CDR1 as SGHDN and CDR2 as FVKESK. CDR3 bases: TGTGCCAGCAGCCAAAAGTTCGGTTGGGGTACAGATACGCAGTATTTT. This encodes CASSQKFGWGTDTQYF.

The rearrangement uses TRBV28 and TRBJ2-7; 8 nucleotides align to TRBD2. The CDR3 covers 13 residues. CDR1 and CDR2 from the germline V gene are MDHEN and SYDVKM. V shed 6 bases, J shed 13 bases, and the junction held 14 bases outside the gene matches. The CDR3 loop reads CASSSGHSGKKYF. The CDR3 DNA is TGTGCCAGCAGCTCCGGGCATAGCGGGAAAAAATACTTC.

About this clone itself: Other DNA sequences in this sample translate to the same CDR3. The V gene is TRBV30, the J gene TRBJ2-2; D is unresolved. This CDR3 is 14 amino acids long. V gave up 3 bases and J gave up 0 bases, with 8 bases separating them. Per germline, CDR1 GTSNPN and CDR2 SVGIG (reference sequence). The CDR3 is CAWRGRTNTGELFF. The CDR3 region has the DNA TGTGCCTGGAGAGGGCGCACGAACACCGGGGAGCTGTTTTTT.

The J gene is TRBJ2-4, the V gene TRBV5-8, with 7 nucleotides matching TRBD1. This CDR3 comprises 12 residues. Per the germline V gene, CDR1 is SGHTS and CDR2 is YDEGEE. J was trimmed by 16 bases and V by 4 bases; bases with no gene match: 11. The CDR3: CASSGTQGPFYF. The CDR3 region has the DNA TGTGCCAGCAGCGGGACACAGGGGCCCTTTTACTTC.

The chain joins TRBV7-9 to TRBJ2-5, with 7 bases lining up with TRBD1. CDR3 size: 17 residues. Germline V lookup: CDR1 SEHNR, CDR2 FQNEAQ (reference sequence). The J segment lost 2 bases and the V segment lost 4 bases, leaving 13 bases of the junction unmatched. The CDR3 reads CASSSTDRATTQETQYF. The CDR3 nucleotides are TGTGCCAGCAGCTCGACAGACAGGGCGACGACTCAAGAGACCCAGTACTTC.

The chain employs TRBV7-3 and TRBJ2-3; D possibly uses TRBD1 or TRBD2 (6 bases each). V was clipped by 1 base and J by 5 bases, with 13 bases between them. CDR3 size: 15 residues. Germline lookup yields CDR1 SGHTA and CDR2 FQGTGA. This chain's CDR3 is CASSLRFGGGDTQYF. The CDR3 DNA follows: TGTGCCAGCAGCTTAAGGTTTGGAGGGGGAGATACGCAGTATTTT.

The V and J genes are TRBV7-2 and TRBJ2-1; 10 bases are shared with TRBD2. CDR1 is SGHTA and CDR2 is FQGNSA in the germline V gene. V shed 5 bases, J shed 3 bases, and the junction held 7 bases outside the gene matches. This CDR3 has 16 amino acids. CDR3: CASSQGLARLYNEQFF. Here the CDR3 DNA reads TGTGCCAGCAGCCAGGGACTAGCGAGACTCTACAATGAGCAGTTCTTC.

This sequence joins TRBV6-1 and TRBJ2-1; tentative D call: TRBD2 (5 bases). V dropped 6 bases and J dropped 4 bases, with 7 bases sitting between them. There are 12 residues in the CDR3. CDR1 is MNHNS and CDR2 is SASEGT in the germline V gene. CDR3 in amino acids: CASSGKYNEQFF. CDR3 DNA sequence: TGTGCCAGCAGCGGGAAATACAATGAGCAGTTCTTC.

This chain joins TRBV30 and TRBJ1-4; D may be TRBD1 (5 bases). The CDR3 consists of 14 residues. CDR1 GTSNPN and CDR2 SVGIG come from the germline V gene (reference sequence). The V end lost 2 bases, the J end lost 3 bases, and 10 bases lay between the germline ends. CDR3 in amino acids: CAWSPRGANEKLFF. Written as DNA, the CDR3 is TGTGCCTGGAGTCCGAGGGGAGCTAATGAAAAACTGTTTTTT.

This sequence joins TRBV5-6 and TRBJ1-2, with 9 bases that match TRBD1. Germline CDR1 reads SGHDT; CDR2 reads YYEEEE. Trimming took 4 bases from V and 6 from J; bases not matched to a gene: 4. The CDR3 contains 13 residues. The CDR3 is CASSIQGADGYTF. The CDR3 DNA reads TGTGCCAGCAGCATACAGGGGGCAGATGGCTACACCTTC. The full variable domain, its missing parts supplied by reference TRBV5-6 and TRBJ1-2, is DAGVTQSPTHLIKTRGQQVTLRCSPKSGHDTVSWYQQALGQGPQFIFQYYEEEERQRGNFPDRFSGHQFPNYSSELNVNALLLGDSALYLCASSIQGADGYTFGSGTRLTVV.

In nucleotides, the CDR3 is TGCGCCAGCTACACCACGGGACAGGGTTCTGAAGCTTTCTTT. This translates into CASYTTGQGSEAFF. The chain links TRBV5-1 to TRBJ1-1, with 9 bases aligning to TRBD1. This CDR3 region has 14 residues. CDR1 and CDR2 (germline): SGHRS, YFSETQ. The trim removed 7 bases at V and 6 bases at J, leaving 10 bases unmatched.

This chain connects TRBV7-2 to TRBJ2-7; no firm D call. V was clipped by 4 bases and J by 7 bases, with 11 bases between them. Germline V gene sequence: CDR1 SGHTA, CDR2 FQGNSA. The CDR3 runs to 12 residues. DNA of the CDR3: TGTGCCAGCAGCTATTCCTACGGGGAGCAGTACTTC. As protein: CASSYSYGEQYF.

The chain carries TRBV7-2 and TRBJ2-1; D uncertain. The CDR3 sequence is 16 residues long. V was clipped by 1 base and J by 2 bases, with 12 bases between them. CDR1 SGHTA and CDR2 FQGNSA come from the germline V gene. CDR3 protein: CASSLVGRPAYNEQFF. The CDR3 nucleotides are TGTGCCAGCAGCTTAGTTGGCAGACCTGCCTACAATGAGCAGTTCTTC.

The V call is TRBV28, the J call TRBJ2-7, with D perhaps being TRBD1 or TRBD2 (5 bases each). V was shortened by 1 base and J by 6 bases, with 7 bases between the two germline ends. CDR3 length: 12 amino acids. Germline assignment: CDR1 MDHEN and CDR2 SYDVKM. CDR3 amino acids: CASSLLGPEQYF. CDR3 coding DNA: TGTGCCAGCAGTTTATTGGGACCCGAGCAGTACTTC.

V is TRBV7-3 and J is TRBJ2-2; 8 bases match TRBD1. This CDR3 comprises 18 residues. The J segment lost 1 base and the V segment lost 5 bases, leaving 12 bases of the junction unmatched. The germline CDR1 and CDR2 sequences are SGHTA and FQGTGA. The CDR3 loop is CASSGSTNRGRNTGELFF. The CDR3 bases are TGTGCCAGCAGCGGATCCACTAACAGGGGGAGGAACACCGGGGAGCTGTTTTTT.

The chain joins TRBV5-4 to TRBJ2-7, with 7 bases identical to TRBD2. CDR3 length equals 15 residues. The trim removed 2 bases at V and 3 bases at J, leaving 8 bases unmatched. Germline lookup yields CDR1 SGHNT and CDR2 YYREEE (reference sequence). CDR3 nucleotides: TGTGCCAGCAGCTTAGCCAGCGGGGAGCTCTACGAGCAGTACTTC. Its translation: CASSLASGELYEQYF.

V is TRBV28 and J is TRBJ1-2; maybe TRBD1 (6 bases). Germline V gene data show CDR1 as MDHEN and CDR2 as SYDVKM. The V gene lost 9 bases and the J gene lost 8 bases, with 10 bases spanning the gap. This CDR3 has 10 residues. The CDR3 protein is CARGGRGYTF. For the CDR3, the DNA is TGTGCCAGAGGGGGACGGGGCTACACCTTC.

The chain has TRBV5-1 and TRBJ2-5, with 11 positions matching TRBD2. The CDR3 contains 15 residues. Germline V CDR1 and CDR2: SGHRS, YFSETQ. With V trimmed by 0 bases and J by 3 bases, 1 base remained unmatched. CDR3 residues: CASSLATSGKETQYF. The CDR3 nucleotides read TGCGCCAGCAGCTTGGCGACTAGCGGGAAAGAGACCCAGTACTTC.

CDR3 region: CASSPLEAYEQYF. In nucleotides, the CDR3 is TGTGCCAGCAGCCCCCTCGAGGCCTACGAGCAGTACTTC. The J gene is TRBJ2-7, the V gene TRBV7-7; D not resolved. Trimming shortened V by 5 bases and J by 2 bases, and 10 bases separated the two germline ends. The CDR3 covers 13 residues. CDR1 and CDR2 from the germline V gene are SSHAT and FNYEAQ (reference sequence).

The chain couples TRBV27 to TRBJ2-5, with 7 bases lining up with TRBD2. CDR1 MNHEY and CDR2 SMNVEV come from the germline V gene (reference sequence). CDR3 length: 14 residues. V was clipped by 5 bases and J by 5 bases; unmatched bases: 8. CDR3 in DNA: TGTGCCAGCAGTGCCGTGGGGGGGTGGGAGACCCAGTACTTC. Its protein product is CASSAVGGWETQYF.

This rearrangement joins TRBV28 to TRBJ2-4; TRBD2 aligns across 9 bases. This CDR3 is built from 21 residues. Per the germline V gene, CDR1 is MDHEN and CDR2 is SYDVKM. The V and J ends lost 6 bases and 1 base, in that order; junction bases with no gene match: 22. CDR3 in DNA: TGTGCCAGCAGGCGCAGGGGATTGAGGAGCGGGGGGACGTTGGCCAAAAACATTCAGTACTTC. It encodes CASRRRGLRSGGTLAKNIQYF.

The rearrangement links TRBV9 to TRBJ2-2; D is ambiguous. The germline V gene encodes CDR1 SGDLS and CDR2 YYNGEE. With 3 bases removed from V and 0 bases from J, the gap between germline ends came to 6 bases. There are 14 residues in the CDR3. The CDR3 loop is CASSGAPNTGELFF. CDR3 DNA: TGTGCCAGCAGCGGTGCGCCGAACACCGGGGAGCTGTTTTTT.

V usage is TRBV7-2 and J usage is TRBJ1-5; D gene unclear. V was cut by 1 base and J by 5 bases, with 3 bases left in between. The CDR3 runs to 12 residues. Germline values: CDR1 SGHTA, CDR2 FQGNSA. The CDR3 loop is CASSLGDQPQHF. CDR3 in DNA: TGTGCCAGCAGCTTAGGCGATCAGCCCCAGCATTTT.

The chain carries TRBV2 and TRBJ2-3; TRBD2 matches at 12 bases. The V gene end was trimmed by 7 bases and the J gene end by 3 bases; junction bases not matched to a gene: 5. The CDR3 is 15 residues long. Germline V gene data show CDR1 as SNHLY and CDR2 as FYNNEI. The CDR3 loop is CASTRTSGTTDTQYF. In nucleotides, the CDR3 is TGTGCCAGCACCCGGACTAGCGGGACTACAGATACGCAGTATTTT.

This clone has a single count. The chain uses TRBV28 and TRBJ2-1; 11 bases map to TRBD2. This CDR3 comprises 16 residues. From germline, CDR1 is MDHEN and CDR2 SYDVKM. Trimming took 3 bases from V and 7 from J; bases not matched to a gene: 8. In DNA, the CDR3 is TGTGCCAGCAGTTTTTCCCTAGCGGGAGGAATGAATGAGCAGTTCTTC. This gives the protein CASSFSLAGGMNEQFF. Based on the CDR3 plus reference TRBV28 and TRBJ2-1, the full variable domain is DVKVTQSSRYLVKRTGEKVFLECVQDMDHENMFWYRQDPGLGLRLIYFSYDVKMKEKGDIPEGYSVSREKKERFSLILESASTNQTSMYLCASSFSLAGGMNEQFFGPGTRLTVL.

Here the CDR3 DNA reads TGTGCCAGCAGCCCCCGGACTAGTTCGCACACCGGGGAGCTGTTTTTT. Amino acids: CASSPRTSSHTGELFF. The rearrangement links TRBV14 to TRBJ2-2, with TRBD2 matching 7 bases. CDR3 size: 16 residues. The V and J ends lost 4 bases and 3 bases, in that order; junction bases with no gene match: 8. Germline CDR1 SGHDN, CDR2 FVKESK. The full variable domain, with the rest looked up from reference TRBV14 and TRBJ2-2, is EAGVTQFPSHSVIEKGQTVTLRCDPISGHDNLYWYRRVMGKEIKFLLHFVKESKQDESGMPNNRFLAERTGGTYSTLKVQPAELEDSGVYFCASSPRTSSHTGELFFGEGSRLTVL.

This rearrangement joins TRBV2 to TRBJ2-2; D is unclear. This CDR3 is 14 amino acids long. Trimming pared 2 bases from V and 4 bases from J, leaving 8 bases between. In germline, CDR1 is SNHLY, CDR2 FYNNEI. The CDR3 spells CASSESVATGELFF. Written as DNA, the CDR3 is TGTGCCAGCAGTGAATCGGTGGCCACCGGGGAGCTGTTTTTT. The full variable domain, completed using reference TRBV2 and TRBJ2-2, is EPEVTQTPSHQVTQMGQEVILRCVPISNHLYFYWYRQILGQKVEFLVSFYNNEISEKSEIFDDQFSVERPDGSNFTLKIRSTKLEDSAMYFCASSESVATGELFFGEGSRLTVL.

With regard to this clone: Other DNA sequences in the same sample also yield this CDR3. CDR3 amino acids: CASSLNYGYTF. In DNA, the CDR3 is TGTGCCAGTAGTTTGAACTATGGCTACACCTTC. This chain connects TRBV19 to TRBJ1-2; D call uncertain. CDR1 LNHDA and CDR2 SQIVND come from the germline V gene (reference sequence). V lost 5 bases to trimming and J lost 2 bases, with 3 bases between them. This CDR3 region has 11 residues.